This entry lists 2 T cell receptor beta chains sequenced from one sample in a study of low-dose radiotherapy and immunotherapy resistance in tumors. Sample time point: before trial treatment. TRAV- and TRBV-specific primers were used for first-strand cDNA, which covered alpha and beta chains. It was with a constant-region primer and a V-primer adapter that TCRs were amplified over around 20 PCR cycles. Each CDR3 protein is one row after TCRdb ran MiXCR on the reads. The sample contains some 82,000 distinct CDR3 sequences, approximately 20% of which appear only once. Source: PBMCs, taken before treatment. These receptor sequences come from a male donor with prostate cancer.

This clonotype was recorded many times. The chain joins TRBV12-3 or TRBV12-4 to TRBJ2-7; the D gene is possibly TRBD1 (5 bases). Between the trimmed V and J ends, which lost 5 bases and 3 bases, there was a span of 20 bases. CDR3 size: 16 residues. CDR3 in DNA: TGTGCCAGCAGTCCAGTGCCCGGGTGGGGCCGCTACGAGCAGTACTTC. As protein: CASSPVPGWGRYEQYF.

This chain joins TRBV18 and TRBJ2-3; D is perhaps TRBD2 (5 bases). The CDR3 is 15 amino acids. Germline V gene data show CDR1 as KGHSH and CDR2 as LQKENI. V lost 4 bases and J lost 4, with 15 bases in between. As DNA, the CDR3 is TGTGCCAGCTCACTGGCGGGTGGTCGCGCAGATACGCAGTATTTT. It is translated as CASSLAGGRADTQYF.